A selection of T cell receptor beta chains follows, all from one sample in a study of blood T cell repertoires in COVID-19. This table comes from immunoSEQ multiplex PCR, and its TCRdb copy is limited to in-frame clones, with some not included. The top ten hold about two fifths of the sample, which has around 28,000 clones, roughly 80% seen once. The material sequenced was peripheral blood. These receptors were taken from a man aged 70 or older with acute or convalescent COVID-19. Each CDR3 is given with its conserved first and last residue. Fields, in order: CDR3 length, V gene, D gene, J gene, clone size, CDR3 DNA, CDR3 protein. The D gene is left open where the match is weak. Not all rows give a size; the values are once, few, many and, for expanded clones, a class.

15,TRBV27,-,TRBJ2-1,-,TGTGCCAGCAGACCGGAAGGGGGGGGTTACAATGAGCAGTTCTTC,CASRPEGGGYNEQFF
19,TRBV18,TRBD2,TRBJ2-3,-,TGTGCCAGCTCACCACTTACCCGATTAGCGGGGGGGCATAAAGATACGCAGTATTTT,CASSPLTRLAGGHKDTQYF
14,TRBV11-1,TRBD1,TRBJ2-7,-,TGTGCCAGCAGCTTAAGGGACAGGGATTACGAGCAGTACTTC,CASSLRDRDYEQYF
14,TRBV27,-,TRBJ2-3,-,TGTGCCAGCAGTTTATCTTCACCGGGGGATACGCAGTATTTT,CASSLSSPGDTQYF
15,TRBV7-9,TRBD1,TRBJ1-5,few,TGTGCCAGCAGCCAAGGGGGACAGGAAGGTCAGCCCCAGCATTTT,CASSQGGQEGQPQHF
12,TRBV28,-,TRBJ1-4,few,TGTGCCAGCACGACAAAGAATGAAAAACTGTTTTTT,CASTTKNEKLFF
14,TRBV6-2/TRBV6-3,-,TRBJ1-5,large,TGTGCCAGCAGTCGCCCGGAGCCCAATCAGCCCCAGCATTTT,CASSRPEPNQPQHF
20,TRBV2,TRBD2,TRBJ2-3,-,TGTGCCAGCAGTGTAATCCCGGGGGGGACTAGCGGGAAGTTCACAGATACGCAGTATTTT,CASSVIPGGTSGKFTDTQYF
15,TRBV9,-,TRBJ2-1,-,TGTGCCAGCAGCGTAGTCCAGGGAACCTACAATGAGCAGTTCTTC,CASSVVQGTYNEQFF
15,TRBV6-6,TRBD1,TRBJ2-5,-,TGTGCCAGCAGTTCCCGACAGGGGGCTCAAGAGACCCAGTACTTC,CASSSRQGAQETQYF
17,TRBV6-2/TRBV6-3,TRBD2,TRBJ2-1,-,TGTGCCAGCAGTTACCAATCTGGGCTAGCGGGGTTGCCGGAGCAGTTCTTC,CASSYQSGLAGLPEQFF
14,TRBV5-1,TRBD1,TRBJ2-1,medium-sized,TGCGCCAGCAGCTCCCGGGACAGGGTTGCTGAGCAGTTCTTC,CASSSRDRVAEQFF
17,TRBV6-2/TRBV6-3,-,TRBJ2-1,few,TGTGCCAGCAGTATTACCGAAAACTACTACTCCTACAATGAGCAGTTCTTC,CASSITENYYSYNEQFF
13,TRBV7-2,-,TRBJ2-7,-,TGTGCCAGCAGCTTAGTCGGTTTCTACGAGCAGTACTTC,CASSLVGFYEQYF
15,TRBV28,-,TRBJ2-1,-,TGTGCCAGCAGATCTCATGGGGCCCTCTACAATGAGCAGTTCTTC,CASRSHGALYNEQFF
14,TRBV28,-,TRBJ1-1,few,TGTGCCAGCGCGGGGGGGCGCGGGAACACTGAAGCTTTCTTT,CASAGGRGNTEAFF
13,TRBV30,-,TRBJ2-7,many,TGTGCCTGGACGATGGGGCGGCCCTACGAGCAGTACTTC,CAWTMGRPYEQYF
13,TRBV12-3/TRBV12-4,-,TRBJ1-1,-,TGTGCCAGCAGTTTACAGGAGAACACTGAAGCTTTCTTT,CASSLQENTEAFF
14,TRBV19,-,TRBJ1-2,-,TGTGCCAGTAGGGGTTCGGGGAACCTTTATGGCTACACCTTC,CASRGSGNLYGYTF
15,TRBV18,-,TRBJ2-1,-,TGTGCCAGCTCCCTCGAACAATCAGGGTGGCATGAGCAGTTCTTC,CASSLEQSGWHEQFF
16,TRBV5-8,-,TRBJ2-4,few,TGTGCCAGCAGCTCCCAACTCCTAGCGACCAAAAACATTCAGTACTTC,CASSSQLLATKNIQYF
13,TRBV7-2,-,TRBJ1-2,-,TGTGCCAGCAGCTTATCACAGGGTGCTGGCTACACCTTC,CASSLSQGAGYTF
16,TRBV3-1/TRBV3-2,TRBD2,TRBJ2-2,-,TGTGCCAGCAGCCGTTCGACTAGCCCAGTCGCCGGGGAGCTGTTTTTT,CASSRSTSPVAGELFF
16,TRBV6-2/TRBV6-3,TRBD1,TRBJ2-2,-,TGTGCCAGCAGTTATCCGACAGGGGGGAACACCGGGGAGCTGTTTTTT,CASSYPTGGNTGELFF
15,TRBV7-2,TRBD2,TRBJ2-4,-,TGTGCCAGCAGCTTAGGCGGGACTATCGAAAACATTCAGTACTTC,CASSLGGTIENIQYF
14,TRBV19,-,TRBJ1-4,-,TGTGCCAGTAACCTCCAGGGTCCTAGTGAAAAACTGTTTTTT,CASNLQGPSEKLFF
17,TRBV19,TRBD1,TRBJ2-7,-,TGTGCCAGTAGTCCAACCCCAAGGACAGGGGCGAAATACGAGCAGTACTTC,CASSPTPRTGAKYEQYF
16,TRBV7-9,-,TRBJ2-6,-,TGTGCCAGCAGCTCGTCGGGGTTGATGGGGGCCAACGTCCTGACTTTC,CASSSSGLMGANVLTF
13,TRBV14,TRBD1,TRBJ1-1,-,TGTGCCAGCAGCCAAGATTGGACAGGAAAAGCTTTCTTT,CASSQDWTGKAFF
15,TRBV28,-,TRBJ1-1,-,TGTGCCAGCAGCGGCTGGGGCAGGGCGGGGACTGAAGCTTTCTTT,CASSGWGRAGTEAFF
13,TRBV3-1/TRBV3-2,TRBD1,TRBJ1-2,few,TGTGCCAGCAGCCGACAGGGGGACTATGGCTACACCTTC,CASSRQGDYGYTF
16,TRBV21-1,-,TRBJ1-4,-,TGTGCCAGCAGCAAAGTCCAGACTGCAACTAATGAAAAACTGTTTTTT,CASSKVQTATNEKLFF
18,TRBV7-8,TRBD1,TRBJ2-1,-,TGTGCCAGCAGCACCCTGACAGGGGGACGCCTGACCTACAATGAGCAGTTCTTC,CASSTLTGGRLTYNEQFF
15,TRBV7-2,TRBD1,TRBJ1-5,-,TGTGCCAGCAGCTTAGCGGGACAGGTTAATCAGCCCCAGCATTTT,CASSLAGQVNQPQHF